This T cell receptor (beta chain) was recovered during a study of cytomegalovirus exposure and HLA in healthy donors. Findings of the study overall: High specificity and sensitivity for cytomegalovirus status were reported for the classifier. With DRB1 most and HLA-C fewest, TCR association rates differed between HLA loci in a later analysis. An analysis that came later showed most CMV-associated TCR beta chains appearing HLA-restricted.

Comments on this clone: No antigen is known for it.

Primers for the PCR totalled 60 Vbeta and 13 Jbeta. The table came from immunoSEQ multiplex PCR; TCRdb's copy has only in-frame clones and leaves some out. Of approximately 160,000 clones in the sample, around 83% were seen once. Material for sequencing was PBMCs. The TCR comes from a girl aged 2 to 9 in good health and CMV-seropositive.

CDR3 in DNA: TGTGCCAGTTTAGGGGAGCGGGATGGTCCCAGCTCCTACAATGAGCAGTTCTTC. It specifies CASLGERDGPSSYNEQFF. V gene TRBV27 combines with J gene TRBJ2-1; 7 bases fit TRBD2. The germline V gene encodes CDR1 MNHEY and CDR2 SMNVEV (reference sequence). V shed 9 bases and J 0 bases; nucleotides not matched to a gene: 17. The CDR3 sequence is 18 residues long.